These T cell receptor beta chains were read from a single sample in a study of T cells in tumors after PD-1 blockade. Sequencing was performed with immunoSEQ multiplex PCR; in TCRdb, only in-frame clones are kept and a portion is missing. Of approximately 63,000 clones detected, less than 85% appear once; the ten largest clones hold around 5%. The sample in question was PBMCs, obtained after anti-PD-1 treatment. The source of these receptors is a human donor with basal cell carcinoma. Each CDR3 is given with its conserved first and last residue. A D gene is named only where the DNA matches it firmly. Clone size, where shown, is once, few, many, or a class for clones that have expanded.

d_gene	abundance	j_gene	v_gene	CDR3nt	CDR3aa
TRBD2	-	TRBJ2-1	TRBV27	TGTGCCAGCAGTCCCTATCTTTTGCGGGGGGAAACACGGTACGGCAATGAGCAGTTCTTC	CASSPYLLRGETRYGNEQFF
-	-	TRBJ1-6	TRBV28	TGTGCCAGCAGAGGGGATACATGGAATTCACCCCTCCACTTT	CASRGDTWNSPLHF
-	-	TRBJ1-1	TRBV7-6	TGTGCCAGCAGCTTACGGGGGGGCTACGGCACTGAAGCTTTCTTT	CASSLRGGYGTEAFF
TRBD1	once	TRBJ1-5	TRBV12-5	TGTGCTAGTGGTTTGTACCAGGGGGGGAGCAATCAGCCCCAGCATTTT	CASGLYQGGSNQPQHF
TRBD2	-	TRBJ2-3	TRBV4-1	TGCGCCAGCAGCCCACTTGGGACTAGCGGCAGCACAGATACGCAGTATTTT	CASSPLGTSGSTDTQYF
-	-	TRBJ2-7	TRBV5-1	TGCGCCAGCAGCTTGGGGGACCCAAGATACGAGCAGTACTTC	CASSLGDPRYEQYF
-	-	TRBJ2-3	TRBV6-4	TGTGCCAGCAGTGTGGGTCGGGGGGCATCTACGCAGTATTTT	CASSVGRGASTQYF
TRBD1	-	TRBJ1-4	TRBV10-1	TGCGCCAGCAGACTCCGGGACAGGGGGCTAGAAAAACTGTTTTTT	CASRLRDRGLEKLFF
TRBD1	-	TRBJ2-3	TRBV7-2	TGTGCCAGCAGCTTACAAACAGGGGGCACAGATACGCAGTATTTT	CASSLQTGGTDTQYF
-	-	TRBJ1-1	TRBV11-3	TGTGCCAGCAGCGGTCAGGGAGGGAGAACTGAAGCTTTCTTT	CASSGQGGRTEAFF
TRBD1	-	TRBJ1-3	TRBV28	TGTGCCAGCAGTCAGCAGACAGGGAGGGATGGAAACACCATATATTTT	CASSQQTGRDGNTIYF
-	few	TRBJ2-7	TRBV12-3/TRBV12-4	TGTGCCAGCACCCGGGACACCTACGAGCAGTACTTC	CASTRDTYEQYF
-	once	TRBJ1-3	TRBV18	TGTGCCAGCTCACCCGGGGAAGCCTCTGGAAACACCATATATTTT	CASSPGEASGNTIYF
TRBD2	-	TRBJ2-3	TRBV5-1	TGCGCCAGCAGTACAAGGGCGGGGGTGAGCACAGATACGCAGTATTTT	CASSTRAGVSTDTQYF
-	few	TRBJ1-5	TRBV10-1	TGCGCCAGCAGTGACTTCCAGGGAAGCAATCAGCCCCAGCATTTT	CASSDFQGSNQPQHF
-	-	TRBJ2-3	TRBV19	TGTGCCAGTACGGTCACAGATACGCAGTATTTT	CASTVTDTQYF
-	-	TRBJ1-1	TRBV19	TGTGCCAGTAATATTCAGGGGATCACTGAAGCTTTCTTT	CASNIQGITEAFF
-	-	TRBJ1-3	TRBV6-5	TGTGCCAGCAAGGCAGGGCCTGGCTCTGGAAACACCATATATTTT	CASKAGPGSGNTIYF
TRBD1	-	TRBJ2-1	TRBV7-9	TGTGCCAGCAGCCCGACAGGGCCCTACAATGAGCAGTTCTTC	CASSPTGPYNEQFF
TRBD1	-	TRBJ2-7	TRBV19	TGTGCCAGTAGTCCCGATTCGCAGGGGGCGCTTGCCGGGCAGTACTTC	CASSPDSQGALAGQYF
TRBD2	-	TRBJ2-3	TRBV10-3	TGTGCCAGCAACGAGCCGGCGGGGGGCACAGATACGCAGTATTTT	CASNEPAGGTDTQYF
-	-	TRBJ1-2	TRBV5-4	TGTGCCAGCAGCTCCACCTCGGACAGCCCTAACTATGGCTACACCTTC	CASSSTSDSPNYGYTF
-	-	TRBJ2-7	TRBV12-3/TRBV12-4	TGTGCCAGCAGTTCGGTCAGCTACGAGCAGTACTTC	CASSSVSYEQYF
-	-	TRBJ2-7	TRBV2	TGTGCCAGCAGTGAAGCGGAGGCACCTCCCCACGAGCAGTACTTC	CASSEAEAPPHEQYF
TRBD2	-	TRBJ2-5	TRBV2	TGTGCCAGCAGTTCCGGGACTAGCGGGGTTAAGACCCAGTACTTC	CASSSGTSGVKTQYF
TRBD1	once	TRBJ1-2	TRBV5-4	TGTGCCAGCAGCTTGGCCAGGGACAGGGTGGGCTATGGCTACACCTTC	CASSLARDRVGYGYTF
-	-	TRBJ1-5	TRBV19	TGTGCCAGTAGACTAGAGAACGGGCGGAGGCCCCAGCATTTT	CASRLENGRRPQHF
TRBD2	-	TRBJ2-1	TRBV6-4	TGTGCCAGCAGTCCCGCCAGCGGGGCAGGGAATGAGCAGTTCTTC	CASSPASGAGNEQFF
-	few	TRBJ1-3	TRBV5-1	TGCGCCAGCAGCTTGAGTACAGGAGGAAACACCATATATTTT	CASSLSTGGNTIYF
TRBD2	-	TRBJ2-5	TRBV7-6	TGTGCCAGCAGCATGCCGGGACTAGAGAAAGAGACCCAGTACTTC	CASSMPGLEKETQYF
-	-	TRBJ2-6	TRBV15	TGTGCCACCAGCAGAGGGGGCTCTGGGGCCAACGTCCTGACTTTC	CATSRGGSGANVLTF
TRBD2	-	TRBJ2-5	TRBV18	TGTGCCAGCTCCCCGAGGACTAGGCAAGAGACCCAGTACTTC	CASSPRTRQETQYF
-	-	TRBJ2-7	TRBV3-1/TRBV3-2	TGTGCCAGCAGCCAACAGGGCTCCTACGAGCAGTACTTC	CASSQQGSYEQYF
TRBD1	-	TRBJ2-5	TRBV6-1	TGTGCCAGCAGTGACTGGGGACAGCCGGGCGAGACCCAGTACTTC	CASSDWGQPGETQYF
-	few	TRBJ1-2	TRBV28	TGTGCCAGCAGTCCCCAACCGAACTATGGCTACACCTTC	CASSPQPNYGYTF
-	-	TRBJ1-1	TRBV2	TGTGCCAGCTCCCTCCTGCCGAACACTGAAGCTTTCTTT	CASSLLPNTEAFF
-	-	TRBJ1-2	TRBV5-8	TGTGCCAGCAGCTTTAGAACGACGGGCGGCTACACCTTC	CASSFRTTGGYTF
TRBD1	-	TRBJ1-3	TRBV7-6	TGTGCCAGCAGTCAACAGGGGGCTTATGGAAACACCATATATTTT	CASSQQGAYGNTIYF
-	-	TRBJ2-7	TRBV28	TGTGCCAGCAGTTTTATTTGGTACGAGCAGTACTTC	CASSFIWYEQYF
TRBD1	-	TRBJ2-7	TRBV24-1	TGTGCCACCAGTGAGGGCGGACAGGGGCGTTTAACCTACGAGCAGTACTTC	CATSEGGQGRLTYEQYF
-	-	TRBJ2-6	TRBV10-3	TGTGCCATCAGTTCCGTCTCTGGGGCCAACGTCCTGACTTTC	CAISSVSGANVLTF
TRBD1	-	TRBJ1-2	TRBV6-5	TGTGCCAGCAGCGACAGGGTTGGCTACACCTTC	CASSDRVGYTF
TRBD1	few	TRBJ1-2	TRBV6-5	TGTGCCAGCAGTTACTCAGGACAGGGGAACTATGGCTACACCTTC	CASSYSGQGNYGYTF
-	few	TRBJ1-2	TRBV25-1	TGTGCCAGCAGTGAATCCAGGGGAAACGGCTATGGCTACACCTTC	CASSESRGNGYGYTF
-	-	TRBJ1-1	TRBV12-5	TGTGCTAGTGCCTTCGGGAGCGCGAGAGATGAAGCTTTCTTT	CASAFGSARDEAFF
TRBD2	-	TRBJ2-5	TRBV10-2	TGCGCCAGCAAAACTAGCGGGGGGGAGAAGACCCAGTACTTC	CASKTSGGEKTQYF
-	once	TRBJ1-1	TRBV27	TGTGCCAGCAGTCCCAGGGTTTTCACTGAAGCTTTCTTT	CASSPRVFTEAFF
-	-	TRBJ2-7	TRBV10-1	TGCGCCAGCAGTGAGTCCCCTCCAGGCTTCGAGCAGTACTTC	CASSESPPGFEQYF
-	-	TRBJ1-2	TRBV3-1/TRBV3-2	TGTGCCAGCAGCAGACTCAGGGGCAACTATGGCTACACCTTC	CASSRLRGNYGYTF